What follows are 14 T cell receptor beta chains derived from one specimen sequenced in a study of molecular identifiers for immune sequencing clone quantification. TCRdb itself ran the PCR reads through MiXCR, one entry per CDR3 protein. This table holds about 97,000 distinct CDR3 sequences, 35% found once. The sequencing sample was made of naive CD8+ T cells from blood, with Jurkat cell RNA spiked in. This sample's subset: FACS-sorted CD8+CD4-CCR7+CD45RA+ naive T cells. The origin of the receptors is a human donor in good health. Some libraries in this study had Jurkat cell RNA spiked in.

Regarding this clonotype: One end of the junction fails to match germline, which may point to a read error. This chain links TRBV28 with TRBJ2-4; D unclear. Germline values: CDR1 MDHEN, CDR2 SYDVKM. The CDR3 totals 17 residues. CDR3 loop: CASSPDPEVIAKNILYF. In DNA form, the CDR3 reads TGTGCCAGCAGTCCCGACCCTGAGGTAATAGCCAAGAACATTCTGTACTTC.

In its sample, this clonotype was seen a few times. CDR3 amino acids: CSARDLRLAANEQFF. The CDR3 nucleotides read TGCAGTGCTAGAGATCTCCGGCTAGCAGCTAATGAGCAGTTCTTC. This chain uses TRBV20-1 with TRBJ2-1, with D possibly matching TRBD2 (5 bases). Trimming left V 0 bases short and J 7 bases short, with 16 bases between. Germline CDR1 DFQATT, CDR2 SNEGSKA (reference sequence). There are 15 residues in the CDR3.

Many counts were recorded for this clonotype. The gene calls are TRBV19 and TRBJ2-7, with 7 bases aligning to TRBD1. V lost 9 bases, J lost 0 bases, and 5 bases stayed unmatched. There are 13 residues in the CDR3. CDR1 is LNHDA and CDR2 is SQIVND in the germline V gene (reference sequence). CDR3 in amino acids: CASSDRISYEQYF. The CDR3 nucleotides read TGTGCCAGCTCGGACAGGATCTCCTACGAGCAGTACTTC.

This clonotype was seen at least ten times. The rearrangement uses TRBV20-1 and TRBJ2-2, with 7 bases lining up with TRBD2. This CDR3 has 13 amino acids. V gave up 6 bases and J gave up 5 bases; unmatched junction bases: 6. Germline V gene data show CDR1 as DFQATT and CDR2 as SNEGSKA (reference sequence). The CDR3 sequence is CSAREGNTGELFF. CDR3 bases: TGCAGTGCAAGGGAGGGGAATACCGGGGAGCTGTTTTTT.

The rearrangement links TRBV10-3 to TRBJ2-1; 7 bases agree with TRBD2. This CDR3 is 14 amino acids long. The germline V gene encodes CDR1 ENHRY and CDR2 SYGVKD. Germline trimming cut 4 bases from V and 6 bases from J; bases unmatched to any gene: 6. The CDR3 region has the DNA TGTGCCATCAGTGTCGTGACTAGCACCAATGAGCAGTTCTTC. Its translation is CAISVVTSTNEQFF.

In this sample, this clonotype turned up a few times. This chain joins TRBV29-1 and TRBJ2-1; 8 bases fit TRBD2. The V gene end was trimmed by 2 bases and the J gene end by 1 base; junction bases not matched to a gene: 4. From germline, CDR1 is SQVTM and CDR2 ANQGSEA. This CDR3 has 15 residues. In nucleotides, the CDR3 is TGCAGCGTTGAAACTCGGGGGGGGTCCTACAATGAGCAGTTCTTC. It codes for CSVETRGGSYNEQFF.

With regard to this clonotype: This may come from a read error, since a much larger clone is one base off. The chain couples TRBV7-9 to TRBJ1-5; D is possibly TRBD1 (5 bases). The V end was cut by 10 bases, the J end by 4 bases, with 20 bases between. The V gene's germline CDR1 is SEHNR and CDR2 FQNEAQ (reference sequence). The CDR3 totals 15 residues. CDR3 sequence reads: CATTAGGGENQPQHF. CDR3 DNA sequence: TGTGCCACCACCGCCGGGGGAGGGGAGAATCAGCCCCAGCATTTT.

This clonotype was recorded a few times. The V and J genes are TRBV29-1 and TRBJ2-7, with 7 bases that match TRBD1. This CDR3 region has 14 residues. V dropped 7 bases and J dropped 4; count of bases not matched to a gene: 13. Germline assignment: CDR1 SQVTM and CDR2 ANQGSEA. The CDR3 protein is CSAAGTVGLYEQYF. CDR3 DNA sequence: TGCAGCGCAGCCGGGACAGTGGGGTTATACGAGCAGTACTTC.

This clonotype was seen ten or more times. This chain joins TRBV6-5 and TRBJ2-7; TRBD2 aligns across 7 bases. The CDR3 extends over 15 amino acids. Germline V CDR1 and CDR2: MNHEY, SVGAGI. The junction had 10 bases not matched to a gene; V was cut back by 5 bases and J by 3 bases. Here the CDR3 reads CASSEHGTTHYEQYF. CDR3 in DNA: TGTGCCAGCAGTGAACACGGGACTACACACTACGAGCAGTACTTC.

CDR3 coding DNA: TGTGCCAGCAGTATTCCCGGGACTAGCGGAACTAGCACAGATACGCAGTATTTT. Its protein product is CASSIPGTSGTSTDTQYF. J is TRBJ2-3 and V is TRBV2; 11 bases align to TRBD2. The junction had 10 bases not matched to a gene; V was cut back by 5 bases and J by 0 bases. CDR1 and CDR2 from the germline V gene are SNHLY and FYNNEI. The CDR3 runs 18 residues.

CDR3 region: CASSQGTGGAGTQYF. The CDR3 bases are TGCGCCAGCAGCCAAGGGACAGGGGGCGCAGGGACCCAGTACTTC. J is TRBJ2-5 and V is TRBV4-3; 11 nucleotides line up with TRBD1. Germline V gene lookup returns CDR1 LGHNA and CDR2 YSLEER. Germline trimming cut 1 base from V and 7 bases from J; bases unmatched to any gene: 5. The CDR3 spans 15 residues.

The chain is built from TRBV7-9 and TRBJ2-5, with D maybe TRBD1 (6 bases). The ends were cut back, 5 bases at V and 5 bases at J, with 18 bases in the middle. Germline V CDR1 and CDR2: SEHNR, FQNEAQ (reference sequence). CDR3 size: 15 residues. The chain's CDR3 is CASSPEWGLGETQYF. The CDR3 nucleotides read TGTGCCAGCAGCCCAGAGTGGGGGCTCGGGGAGACCCAGTACTTC.

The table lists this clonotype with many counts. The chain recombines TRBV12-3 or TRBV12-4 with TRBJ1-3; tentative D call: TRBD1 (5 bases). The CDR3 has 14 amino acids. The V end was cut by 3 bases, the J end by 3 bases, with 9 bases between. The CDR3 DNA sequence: TGTGCCAGCAGTTTTGGGGGATTTGGAAACACCATATATTTT. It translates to CASSFGGFGNTIYF.

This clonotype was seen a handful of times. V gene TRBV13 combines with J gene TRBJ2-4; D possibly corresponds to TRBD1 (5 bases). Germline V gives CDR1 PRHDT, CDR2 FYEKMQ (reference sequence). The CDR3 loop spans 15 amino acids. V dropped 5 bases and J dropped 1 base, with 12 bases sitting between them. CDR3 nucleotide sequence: TGTGCCAGCAGCCCAGGCCCAGGGGCCAAAAACATTCAGTACTTC. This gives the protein CASSPGPGAKNIQYF.